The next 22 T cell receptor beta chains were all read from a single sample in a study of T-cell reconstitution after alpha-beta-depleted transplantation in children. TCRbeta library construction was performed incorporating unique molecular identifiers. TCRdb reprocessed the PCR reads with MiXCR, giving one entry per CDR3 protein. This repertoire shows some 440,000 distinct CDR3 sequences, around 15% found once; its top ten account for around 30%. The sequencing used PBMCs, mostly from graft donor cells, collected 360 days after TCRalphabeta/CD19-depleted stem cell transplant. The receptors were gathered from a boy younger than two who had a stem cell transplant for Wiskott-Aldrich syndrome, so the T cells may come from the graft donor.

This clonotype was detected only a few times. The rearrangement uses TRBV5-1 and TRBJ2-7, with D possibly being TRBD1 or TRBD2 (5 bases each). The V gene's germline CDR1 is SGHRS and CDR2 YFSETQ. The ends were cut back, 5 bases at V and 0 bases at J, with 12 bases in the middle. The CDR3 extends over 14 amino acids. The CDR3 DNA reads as TGCGCCAGCAGGTGGGGGACGGACTCCTACGAGCAGTACTTC. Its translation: CASRWGTDSYEQYF.

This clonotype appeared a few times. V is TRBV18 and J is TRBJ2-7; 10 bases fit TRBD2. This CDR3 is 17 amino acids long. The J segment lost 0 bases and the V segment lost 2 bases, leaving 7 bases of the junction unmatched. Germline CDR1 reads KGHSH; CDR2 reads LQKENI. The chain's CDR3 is CASSPIRTSGNSYEQYF. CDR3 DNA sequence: TGTGCCAGCTCACCAATCCGGACTAGCGGAAACTCCTACGAGCAGTACTTC.

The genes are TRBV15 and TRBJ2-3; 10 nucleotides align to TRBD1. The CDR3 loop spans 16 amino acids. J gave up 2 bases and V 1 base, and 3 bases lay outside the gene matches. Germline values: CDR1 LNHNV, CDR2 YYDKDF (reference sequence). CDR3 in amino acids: CATSRGGTGATDTQYF. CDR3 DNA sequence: TGTGCCACCAGCAGAGGCGGGACAGGGGCCACAGATACGCAGTATTTT.

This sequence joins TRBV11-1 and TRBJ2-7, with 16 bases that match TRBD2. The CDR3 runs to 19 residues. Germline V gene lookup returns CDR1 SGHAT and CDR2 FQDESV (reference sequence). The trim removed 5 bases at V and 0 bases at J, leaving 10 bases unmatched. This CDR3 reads CASSTPGLAGGRSSYEQYF. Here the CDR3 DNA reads TGTGCCAGCAGCACCCCGGGACTAGCGGGAGGGAGGAGCTCCTACGAGCAGTACTTC.

The DNA for the CDR3 is TGTGCCAGCAGTTTAGCGAAAGGCAGCCTAGCCAAAAACATTCAGTACTTC. Amino acids: CASSLAKGSLAKNIQYF. The gene calls are TRBV12-3 or TRBV12-4 and TRBJ2-4, with D hard to call. V lost 0 bases, J lost 0 bases, and 12 bases lay in between. This CDR3 has 17 amino acids.

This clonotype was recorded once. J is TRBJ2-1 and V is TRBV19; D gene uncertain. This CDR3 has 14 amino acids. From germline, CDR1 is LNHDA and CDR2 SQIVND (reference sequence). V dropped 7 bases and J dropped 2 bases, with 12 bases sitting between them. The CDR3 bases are TGTGCCAGTAACCAGGTGTACCCCTACAATGAGCAGTTCTTC. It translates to CASNQVYPYNEQFF.

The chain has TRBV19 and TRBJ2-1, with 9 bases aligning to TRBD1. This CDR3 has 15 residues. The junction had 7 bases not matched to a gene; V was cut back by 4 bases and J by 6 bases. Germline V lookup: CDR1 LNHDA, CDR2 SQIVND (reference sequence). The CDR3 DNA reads TGTGCCAGTAGTAAGGACAGGGGCGTATTCAATGAGCAGTTCTTC. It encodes CASSKDRGVFNEQFF.

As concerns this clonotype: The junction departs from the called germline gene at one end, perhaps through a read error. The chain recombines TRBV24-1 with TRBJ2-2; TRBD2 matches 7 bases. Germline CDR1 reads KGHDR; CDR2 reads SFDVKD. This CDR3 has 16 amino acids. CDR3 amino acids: CATSETGTTNTGELFF. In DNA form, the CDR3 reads TGTGCCACCAGTGAAACCGGGACTACGAACACCGGGGAGCTTTTTTTT.

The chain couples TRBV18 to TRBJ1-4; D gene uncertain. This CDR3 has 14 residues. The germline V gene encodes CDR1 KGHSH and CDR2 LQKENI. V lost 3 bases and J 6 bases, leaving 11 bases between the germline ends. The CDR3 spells CASSPRQWDEKLFF. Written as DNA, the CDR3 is TGTGCCAGCTCACCGAGGCAGTGGGATGAAAAACTGTTTTTT.

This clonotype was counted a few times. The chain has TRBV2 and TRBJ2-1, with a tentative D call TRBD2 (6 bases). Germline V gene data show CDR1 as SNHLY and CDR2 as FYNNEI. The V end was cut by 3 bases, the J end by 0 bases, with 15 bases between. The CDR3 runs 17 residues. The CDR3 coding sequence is TGTGCCAGCAGTGACGGGGGAGCAAAAATCTCCTACAATGAGCAGTTCTTC. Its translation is CASSDGGAKISYNEQFF.

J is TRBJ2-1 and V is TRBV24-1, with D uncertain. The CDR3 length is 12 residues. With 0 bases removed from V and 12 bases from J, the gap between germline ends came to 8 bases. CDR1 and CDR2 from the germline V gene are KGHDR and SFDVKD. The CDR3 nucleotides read TGTGCCACCAGTGATTTGCACCCGGGGCAGTTCTTC. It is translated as CATSDLHPGQFF.

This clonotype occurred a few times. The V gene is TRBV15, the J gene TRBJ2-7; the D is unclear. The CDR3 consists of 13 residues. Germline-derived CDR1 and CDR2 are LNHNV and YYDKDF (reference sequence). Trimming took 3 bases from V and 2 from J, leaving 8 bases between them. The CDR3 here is CATSSELTYEQYF. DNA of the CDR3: TGTGCCACCAGCAGCGAACTGACCTACGAGCAGTACTTC.

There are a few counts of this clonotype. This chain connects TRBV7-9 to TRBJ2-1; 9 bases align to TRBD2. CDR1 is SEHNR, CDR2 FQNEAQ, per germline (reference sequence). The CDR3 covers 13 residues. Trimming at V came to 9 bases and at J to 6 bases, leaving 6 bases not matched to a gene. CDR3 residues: CASWLAGLNEQFF. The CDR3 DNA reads TGTGCCAGTTGGCTAGCGGGACTCAATGAGCAGTTCTTC. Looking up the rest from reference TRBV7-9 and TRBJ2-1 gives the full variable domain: DTGVSQNPRHKITKRGQNVTFRCDPISEHNRLYWYRQTLGQGPEFLTYFQNEAQLEKSRLLSDRFSAERPKGSFSTLEIQRTEQGDSAMYLCASWLAGLNEQFFGPGTRLTVL.

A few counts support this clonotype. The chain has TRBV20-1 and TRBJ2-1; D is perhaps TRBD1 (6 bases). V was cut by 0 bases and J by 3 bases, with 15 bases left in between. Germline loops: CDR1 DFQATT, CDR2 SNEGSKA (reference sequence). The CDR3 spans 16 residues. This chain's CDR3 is CSARDGGLTNYNEQFF. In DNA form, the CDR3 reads TGCAGTGCTAGAGATGGGGGCCTGACCAACTACAATGAGCAGTTCTTC.

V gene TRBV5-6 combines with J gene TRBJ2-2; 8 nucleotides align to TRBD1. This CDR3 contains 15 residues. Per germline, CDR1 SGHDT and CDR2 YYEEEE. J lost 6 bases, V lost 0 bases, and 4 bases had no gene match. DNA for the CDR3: TGTGCCAGCAGCTTGGTTCAGGGGGCGCCCGGGGAGCTGTTTTTT. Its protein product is CASSLVQGAPGELFF.

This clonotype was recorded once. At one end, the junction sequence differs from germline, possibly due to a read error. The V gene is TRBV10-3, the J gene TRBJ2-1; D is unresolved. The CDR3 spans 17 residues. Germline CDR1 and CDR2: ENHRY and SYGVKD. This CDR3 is CAISVAPGTSSYNVQFF. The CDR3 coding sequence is TGTGCCATCAGTGTGGCTCCGGGTACGAGCTCCTACAATGTGCAGTTCTTC.

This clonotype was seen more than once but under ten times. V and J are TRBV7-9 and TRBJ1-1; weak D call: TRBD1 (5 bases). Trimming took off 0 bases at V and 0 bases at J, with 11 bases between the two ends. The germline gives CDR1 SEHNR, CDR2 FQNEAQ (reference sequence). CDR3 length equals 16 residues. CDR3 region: CASSLAPGPMNTEAFF. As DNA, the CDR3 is TGTGCCAGCAGCTTAGCGCCGGGGCCGATGAACACTGAAGCTTTCTTT.

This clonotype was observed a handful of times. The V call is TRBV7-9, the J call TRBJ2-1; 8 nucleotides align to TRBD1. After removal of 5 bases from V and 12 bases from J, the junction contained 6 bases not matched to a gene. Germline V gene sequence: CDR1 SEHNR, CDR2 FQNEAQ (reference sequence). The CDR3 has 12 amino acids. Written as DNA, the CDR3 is TGTGCCAGCAGCGCCGACAGGGGCTGGCAGTTCTTC. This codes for CASSADRGWQFF.

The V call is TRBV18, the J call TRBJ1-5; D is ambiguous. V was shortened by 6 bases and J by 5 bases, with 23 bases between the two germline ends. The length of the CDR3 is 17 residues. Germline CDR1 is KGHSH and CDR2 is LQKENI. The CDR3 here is CASSHKGYKVGDQPQHF. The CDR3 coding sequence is TGTGCCAGCTCGCACAAGGGATATAAGGTTGGGGATCAGCCCCAGCATTTT.

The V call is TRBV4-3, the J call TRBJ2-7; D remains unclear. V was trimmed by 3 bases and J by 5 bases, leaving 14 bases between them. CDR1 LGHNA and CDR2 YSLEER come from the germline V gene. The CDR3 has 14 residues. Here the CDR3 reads CASSQGIAANEQYF. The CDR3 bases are TGCGCCAGCAGCCAGGGGATTGCGGCAAACGAGCAGTACTTC.

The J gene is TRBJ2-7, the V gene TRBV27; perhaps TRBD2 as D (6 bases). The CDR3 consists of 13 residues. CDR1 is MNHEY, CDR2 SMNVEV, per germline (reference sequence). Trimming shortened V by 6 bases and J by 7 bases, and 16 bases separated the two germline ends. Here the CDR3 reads CASRIAGLGEQYF. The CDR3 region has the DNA TGTGCCAGCAGAATCGCGGGGCTAGGTGAGCAGTACTTC.

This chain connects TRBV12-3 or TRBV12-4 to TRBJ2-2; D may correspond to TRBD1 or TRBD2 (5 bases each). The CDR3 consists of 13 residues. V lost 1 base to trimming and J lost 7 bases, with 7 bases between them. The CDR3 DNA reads TGTGCCAGCAGTTTAGGAGGGGTCGGGGAGCTGTTTTTT. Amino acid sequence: CASSLGGVGELFF.